This T cell receptor beta chain emerged from a study of beta chain features in type 1 diabetes. All of the isolated RNA was reverse transcribed, so expressed TCRB transcripts were sequenced. The repertoire was sequenced with immunoSEQ multiplex PCR; TCRdb's copy has only in-frame clones and lacks some. The repertoire has hundreds of thousands of clones, roughly 13% of them found once; the top ten carry about 0.034%. The V gene's germline CDR1 is SGHAT and CDR2 FQNNGV. There are 12 residues in the CDR3. Trimming left V 6 bases short and J 1 base short, with 3 bases between. This clone has only a few counts. Its specificity is not known. Study findings and constraints: Shorter TCRB CDR3s, moderately but significantly so, were found in Type 1 diabetes patients in all four CD4+ subsets.

This receptor was identified in a man aged 30 to 39 in good health. The source material was naive CD4+ T cells from blood. The genes are TRBV11-2 and TRBJ1-4; the D is unclear. In DNA, the CDR3 is TGTGCCAGCAGTCTAACTAATGAAAAACTGTTTTTT. It encodes CASSLTNEKLFF.